The text below deals with one T cell receptor (beta chain). Its antigen remains unknown. Compared with germline, one end of the junction differs, possibly owing to a read error. The length of the CDR3 is 9 residues. Germline assignment: CDR1 SGHVS and CDR2 FQNEAQ. Repertoires were generated with immunoSEQ multiplex PCR, while TCRdb's copy carries only in-frame clones and drops some. The sample consists of almost 55,000 clones, roughly 89% of them appearing once. This specimen comes from a study of graft-versus-host responses after intestinal transplantation. General study points: Marrow from the recipient contained GvH clones, some of which had appeared first in ileum or blood.

The origin of this receptor is a human patient who received an intestinal transplant, so some T cells may come from the graft donor. The sequences come from PBMCs, collected more than 650 days after intestinal transplant. This chain links TRBV7-8 with TRBJ1-2; the D is unclear. CDR3 sequence (DNA): TGTGCCAGCAGCTCTCCCCTTCCCTTC. Translating it yields CASSSPLPF.